This T cell receptor (beta chain) was sequenced in a study of prognosis after radiotherapy for stage I lung cancer. Study details: All of the enrolled patients had stage I non-small cell lung cancer, and they joined between early 2018 and January 2019. Each patient with non-small cell lung cancer was deemed medically inoperable. The tumor diagnosis was squamous cell carcinoma for several patients and adenocarcinoma for about a dozen.

Germline-derived CDR1 and CDR2 are SNHLY and FYNNEI. The V end was cut by 4 bases, the J end by 7 bases, with 10 bases between. This CDR3 has 13 residues. The table lists this clonotype with many counts. Genomic DNA served as the source from which two-round multiplex PCR generated TCR beta CDR3 amplicons. First-round PCR used primers specific to each TRBV and TRBJ gene. TCRdb re-derived calls from the multiplex PCR reads in MiXCR, one entry per CDR3 protein. The sample yields about 30,000 distinct CDR3 sequences, roughly 49% seen once. Sequencing was performed on PBMCs, taken before or after stereotactic body radiation therapy (not recorded which). This clonotype was obtained from a donor of 50 years or more with non-small cell lung cancer. V is TRBV2 and J is TRBJ2-2; D uncertain. The CDR3 protein is CASSARWGGELFF. CDR3 sequence (DNA): TGTGCCAGCAGTGCCCGCTGGGGCGGGGAGCTGTTTTTT.